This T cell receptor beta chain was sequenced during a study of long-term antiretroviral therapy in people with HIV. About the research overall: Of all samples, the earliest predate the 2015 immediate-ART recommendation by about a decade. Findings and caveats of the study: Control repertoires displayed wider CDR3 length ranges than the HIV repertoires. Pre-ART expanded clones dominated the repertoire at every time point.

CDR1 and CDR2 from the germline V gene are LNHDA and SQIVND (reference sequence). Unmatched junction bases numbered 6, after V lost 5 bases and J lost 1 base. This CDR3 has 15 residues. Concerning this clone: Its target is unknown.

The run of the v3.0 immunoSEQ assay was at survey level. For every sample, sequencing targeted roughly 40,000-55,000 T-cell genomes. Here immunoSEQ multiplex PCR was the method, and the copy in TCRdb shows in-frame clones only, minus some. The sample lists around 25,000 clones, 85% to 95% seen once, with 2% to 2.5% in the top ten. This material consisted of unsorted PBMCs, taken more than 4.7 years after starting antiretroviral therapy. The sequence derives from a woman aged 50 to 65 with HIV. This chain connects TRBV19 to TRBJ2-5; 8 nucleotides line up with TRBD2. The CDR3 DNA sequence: TGTGCCAGTAGTCCCCGGGGGGGAATCCAAGAGACCCAGTACTTC. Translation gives CASSPRGGIQETQYF.